Presented here are 2 T cell receptor beta chains from one specimen sequenced in a study of T cell responses to AZD1222 COVID-19 vaccine. Here immunoSEQ multiplex PCR was the method, and the copy in TCRdb shows in-frame clones only, minus some. The data contain around 180,000 clones, approximately 90% of them seen just once; the ten biggest clones take up 2.6%. The source material was peripheral blood, sampled on day 0 of AZD1222 vaccination. The receptor set was obtained from an adult in good health.

V gene TRBV28 combines with J gene TRBJ1-2; the D gene is possibly TRBD1 (5 bases). From germline, CDR1 is MDHEN and CDR2 SYDVKM. V was cut by 6 bases and J by 7 bases, with 15 bases left in between. This CDR3 is 13 amino acids long. CDR3 DNA sequence: TGTGCCAGCAGGGGTTCCGGGACCGGTGGCTACACCTTC. It codes for CASRGSGTGGYTF.

The V and J genes are TRBV18 and TRBJ1-1; no clear D. Per germline, CDR1 KGHSH and CDR2 LQKENI. This CDR3 region has 19 residues. Trimming stripped 0 bases from V and 1 base from J, with 21 bases between. This chain's CDR3 is CASSPPGRNHIGTNTEAFF. The CDR3, as DNA: TGTGCCAGCTCACCACCAGGGCGGAATCACATCGGAACGAACACTGAAGCTTTCTTT.